The 25 T cell receptor beta chains listed next were all sequenced from one sample in a study of CD8+CD57+ T cells in acquired aplastic anemia. Researchers used genomic DNA as the template to profile TCR beta VDJ and CDR3. TCRdb recomputed calls from the reads with MiXCR, one row per CDR3 protein. The sample gives about 130,000 distinct CDR3 sequences, 41% of which show up once; 8% to 8.5% is in the top ten. The sample was sorted CD4+, CD8+, or CD8+CD57+ T cells (not recorded which) from PBMCs. The receptor source for this set is a human donor in good health, serving as a control.

This chain uses TRBV3-1 with TRBJ2-3, with 11 bases identical to TRBD2. The CDR3 length is 17 residues. Trimming cost V 1 base and J 12 bases; bases outside gene matches: 15. Per the germline V gene, CDR1 is LGHDT and CDR2 is YNNKEL (reference sequence). The CDR3 DNA reads TGTGCCAGCAGCCAAGCATGGCTAGCGGGAGGTTTAGATGCTCAGTATTTT. Amino acids: CASSQAWLAGGLDAQYF.

Regarding this clonotype: This may be a read error: a much more frequent sequence differs by one nucleotide. The final CDR3 position lacks the conserved phenylalanine or tryptophan, pointing to a likely read error. The chain uses TRBV2 and TRBJ1-5; D perhaps matches TRBD1 (5 bases). CDR3 length: 14 residues. V was pared by 6 bases and J by 7 bases, with 16 bases between. CDR1 and CDR2 from the germline V gene are SNHLY and FYNNEI. The chain's CDR3 is CASRKNRINQPQHL. The CDR3 coding sequence is TGTGCCAGCAGGAAGAACAGGATTAACCAGCCCCAGCATCTT.

The table lists this clonotype with a few counts. The chain recombines TRBV6-1 with TRBJ2-2; D call uncertain. Germline lookup yields CDR1 MNHNS and CDR2 SASEGT. This CDR3 contains 14 residues. The V end lost 6 bases, the J end lost 2 bases, and 10 bases lay between the germline ends. The CDR3 DNA follows: TGTGCCAGCAGACCTGACTTTAACACCGGGGAGCTGTTTTTT. It translates to CASRPDFNTGELFF.

This clonotype was counted at least ten times. The chain carries TRBV10-3 and TRBJ1-1, with no clear D. Looked up from germline, CDR1 is ENHRY and CDR2 is SYGVKD. The germline V and J ends were trimmed by 6 bases and 0 bases, with 8 bases remaining between them. The CDR3 is 13 amino acids. CDR3 sequence: CAIRSAMNTEAFF. CDR3 coding DNA: TGTGCCATCAGATCGGCCATGAACACTGAAGCTTTCTTT.

Many counts were recorded for this clonotype. The J gene is TRBJ1-2, the V gene TRBV4-2; 7 nucleotides agree with TRBD1. Germline V lookup: CDR1 LGHNA, CDR2 YNFKEQ. The CDR3 covers 15 residues. J was trimmed by 8 bases and V by 0 bases; bases with no gene match: 9. The CDR3 spells CASSQESLQGRGYTF. Written as DNA, the CDR3 is TGTGCCAGCAGCCAAGAAAGTTTACAGGGGCGCGGCTACACCTTC.

This chain uses TRBV7-8 with TRBJ1-5; the match to TRBD1 covers 8 bases. The CDR3 length is 16 residues. The germline CDR1 and CDR2 sequences are SGHVS and FQNEAQ. V trimming: 5 bases; J trimming: 3 bases; junction bases outside the gene matches: 9. CDR3 residues: CASSPQTGATNQPQHF. CDR3 DNA sequence: TGTGCCAGCAGCCCCCAGACAGGGGCTACCAATCAGCCCCAGCATTTT.

The sample holds many counts of this clonotype. The V call is TRBV9, the J call TRBJ2-2; a possible D gene is TRBD2 (6 bases). This CDR3 spans 15 amino acids. Trimming stripped 3 bases from V and 5 bases from J, with 14 bases between. The V gene's germline CDR1 is SGDLS and CDR2 YYNGEE. Written as DNA, the CDR3 is TGTGCCAGCAGCGACGGGACTCCCAGGACCGGGGAGCTGTTTTTT. Translation gives CASSDGTPRTGELFF.

CDR3 loop: CASSIDNSEKLFF. As DNA, the CDR3 is TGTGCCAGTAGTATAGACAACAGTGAAAAACTGTTTTTT. The chain couples TRBV19 to TRBJ1-4; D is unclear. The CDR3 spans 13 residues. Trimming pared 0 bases from V and 7 bases from J, leaving 6 bases between. In germline, CDR1 is LNHDA, CDR2 SQIVND (reference sequence). The full variable domain, with the rest looked up from reference TRBV19 and TRBJ1-4, is DGGITQSPKYLFRKEGQNVTLSCEQNLNHDAMYWYRQDPGQGLRLIYYSQIVNDFQKGDIAEGYSVSREKKESFPLTVTSAQKNPTAFYLCASSIDNSEKLFFGSGTQLSVL.

This chain uses TRBV5-8 with TRBJ2-7; the match to TRBD2 covers 10 bases. Germline values: CDR1 SGHTS, CDR2 YDEGEE. The CDR3 totals 14 residues. Trimming at V came to 5 bases and at J to 1 base, leaving 3 bases not matched to a gene. CDR3 loop: CASRLAGDSYEQYF. The CDR3 DNA is TGTGCCAGCAGGCTAGCGGGGGATTCCTACGAGCAGTACTTC.

In this sample, this clonotype turned up many times. The chain links TRBV7-6 to TRBJ2-7; D ambiguous. The germline CDR1 and CDR2 sequences are SGHVS and FNYEAQ. V dropped 0 bases and J dropped 4 bases, with 7 bases sitting between them. This CDR3 contains 13 residues. CDR3 region: CASSLAFSYEQYF. In DNA, the CDR3 is TGTGCCAGCAGCTTAGCTTTTTCGTACGAGCAGTACTTC.

V is TRBV7-9 and J is TRBJ1-3; no clear D gene. CDR1 and CDR2 from the germline V gene are SEHNR and FQNEAQ (reference sequence). The V end was cut by 1 base, the J end by 4 bases, with 5 bases between. This CDR3 comprises 13 residues. The chain's CDR3 is CASSLGGGNTIYF. CDR3 DNA: TGTGCCAGCAGCTTAGGCGGAGGAAACACCATATATTTT. Filled out from reference TRBV7-9 and TRBJ1-3, the complete variable domain reads DTGVSQNPRHKITKRGQNVTFRCDPISEHNRLYWYRQTLGQGPEFLTYFQNEAQLEKSRLLSDRFSAERPKGSFSTLEIQRTEQGDSAMYLCASSLGGGNTIYFGEGSWLTVV.

This clonotype occurred many times. The rearrangement joins TRBV20-1 to TRBJ1-6; unclear D gene. The CDR3 spans 17 residues. Per the germline V gene, CDR1 is DFQATT and CDR2 is SNEGSKA (reference sequence). The ends were cut back, 0 bases at V and 1 base at J, with 13 bases in the middle. CDR3 protein: CSARDDRVGSYNSPLHF. The CDR3 DNA follows: TGCAGTGCTAGAGATGATAGGGTTGGGTCCTATAATTCACCCCTCCACTTT.

This clonotype was counted many times. The J gene is TRBJ2-7, the V gene TRBV2; 9 bases are a match to TRBD2. V dropped 6 bases and J dropped 7; count of bases not matched to a gene: 7. The CDR3 runs to 13 residues. Germline values: CDR1 SNHLY, CDR2 FYNNEI. CDR3 amino acids: CASRLAGSGEQYF. The CDR3 bases are TGTGCCAGCAGGCTAGCGGGATCAGGGGAGCAGTACTTC. The whole variable domain, remainder taken from reference TRBV2 and TRBJ2-7, is EPEVTQTPSHQVTQMGQEVILRCVPISNHLYFYWYRQILGQKVEFLVSFYNNEISEKSEIFDDQFSVERPDGSNFTLKIRSTKLEDSAMYFCASRLAGSGEQYFGPGTRLTVT.

Details on this clonotype: A much larger clone lies a single base off, so this may be a read error. The genes are TRBV5-1 and TRBJ2-3; D ambiguous. This CDR3 contains 14 residues. Germline V gene lookup returns CDR1 SGHRS and CDR2 YFSETQ. The CDR3 protein is CASSPLGFGDTRYF. DNA for the CDR3: TGCGCCAGCAGCCCGCTCGGTTTTGGAGATACGCGGTATTTT.

This clonotype came up many times. The chain employs TRBV6-5 and TRBJ2-5; D remains ambiguous. CDR3 length: 14 amino acids. Per germline, CDR1 MNHEY and CDR2 SVGAGI. Trimming removed 1 base from V and 7 bases from J, with 13 bases in between. CDR3 residues: CASSYYGRVGTQYF. For the CDR3, the DNA is TGTGCCAGCAGTTACTATGGACGGGTGGGGACCCAGTACTTC.

Turning to this clonotype: A much bigger clone sits one base away, suggesting this may be a read error. V is TRBV10-3 and J is TRBJ2-5; D is possibly TRBD1 or TRBD2 (5 bases each). V was clipped by 10 bases and J by 9 bases, with 21 bases between them. There are 13 residues in the CDR3. The V gene's germline CDR1 is ENHRY and CDR2 SYGVKD. The CDR3 DNA is TGTGCCAGCAGCCCGGGGCGTGTTGAGGCCCAGTACTTC. It yields the protein CASSPGRVEAQYF.

The V gene is TRBV19, the J gene TRBJ2-7; perhaps TRBD2 as D (6 bases). Looked up from germline, CDR1 is LNHDA and CDR2 is SQIVND (reference sequence). This CDR3 spans 13 amino acids. Trimming left V 8 bases short and J 3 bases short, with 14 bases between. In nucleotides, the CDR3 is TGTGCCAGTGCGCGGGGACCGGGCTACGAGCAGTACTTC. Protein: CASARGPGYEQYF.

The chain links TRBV29-1 to TRBJ1-4, with 10 bases identical to TRBD1. Trimming removed 2 bases from V and 5 bases from J; junction bases left unmatched: 8. Germline CDR1 SQVTM, CDR2 ANQGSEA. The CDR3 is made up of 16 amino acids. This chain's CDR3 is CSVEMGQGFSNEKLFF. CDR3 sequence (DNA): TGCAGCGTTGAAATGGGACAGGGGTTCTCCAATGAAAAACTGTTTTTT.

The rearrangement uses TRBV2 and TRBJ2-7; 7 bases are shared with TRBD2. This CDR3 has 15 amino acids. The junction had 11 bases not matched to a gene; V was cut back by 8 bases and J by 1 base. Germline CDR1 reads SNHLY; CDR2 reads FYNNEI. The CDR3 region is CASLAGARLSYEQYF. As DNA, the CDR3 is TGTGCCAGCCTTGCGGGAGCGCGCCTTTCCTACGAGCAGTACTTC. Drawing the rest from reference TRBV2 and TRBJ2-7, the complete variable domain is EPEVTQTPSHQVTQMGQEVILRCVPISNHLYFYWYRQILGQKVEFLVSFYNNEISEKSEIFDDQFSVERPDGSNFTLKIRSTKLEDSAMYFCASLAGARLSYEQYFGPGTRLTVT.

The V gene is TRBV7-8, the J gene TRBJ2-7, with D unclear. V dropped 4 bases and J dropped 3 bases, with 10 bases sitting between them. This CDR3 contains 13 residues. Germline CDR1 is SGHVS and CDR2 is FQNEAQ. CDR3 sequence: CASSWADLYEQYF. DNA for the CDR3: TGTGCCAGCAGCTGGGCCGATCTCTACGAGCAGTACTTC.

This clonotype was counted many times. This chain links TRBV29-1 with TRBJ1-1; no clear D gene. V was trimmed by 4 bases and J by 3 bases, leaving 9 bases between them. The germline gives CDR1 SQVTM, CDR2 ANQGSEA. CDR3 length: 12 residues. CDR3 protein: CSVGVRDTEAFF. The CDR3 nucleotides read TGCAGCGTTGGGGTACGCGACACTGAAGCTTTCTTT. Variable domain in full (rest from reference TRBV29-1 and TRBJ1-1): SAVISQKPSRDICQRGTSLTIQCQVDSQVTMMFWYRQQPGQSLTLIATANQGSEATYESGFVIDKFPISRPNLTFSTLTVSNMSPEDSSIYLCSVGVRDTEAFFGQGTRLTVV.

This clonotype was recorded at least ten times. V is TRBV12-5 and J is TRBJ1-5, with TRBD1 identical over 7 bases. The CDR3 length is 18 residues. With 4 bases clipped from V and 0 bases from J, the junction kept 12 bases outside the gene matches. CDR1 is LGHNT, CDR2 FRNRAP, per germline. Here the CDR3 reads CASGSGQDGRPSNQPQHF. CDR3 coding DNA: TGTGCTAGTGGTTCTGGACAGGATGGAAGGCCTAGCAATCAGCCCCAGCATTTT.

This clonotype showed up many times. This chain joins TRBV27 and TRBJ2-3; the D is unclear. The V gene's germline CDR1 is MNHEY and CDR2 SMNVEV (reference sequence). V lost 5 bases to trimming and J lost 5 bases, with 5 bases between them. The CDR3 has 11 amino acids. CDR3: CASSRLDTQYF. Written as DNA, the CDR3 is TGTGCCAGCAGTCGCTTAGATACGCAGTATTTT.

V gene TRBV10-3 combines with J gene TRBJ2-6; D not resolved. This CDR3 is 15 amino acids long. Per the germline V gene, CDR1 is ENHRY and CDR2 is SYGVKD. V gave up 2 bases and J gave up 2 bases, with 7 bases separating them. CDR3 sequence: CAISEPPAGANVLTF. Here the CDR3 DNA reads TGTGCCATCAGTGAGCCCCCCGCTGGGGCCAACGTCCTGACTTTC.

This clonotype was seen more than once but under ten times. The chain links TRBV18 to TRBJ1-4; tentative D call: TRBD1 (6 bases). Germline V gene data show CDR1 as KGHSH and CDR2 as LQKENI. Trimming stripped 3 bases from V and 7 bases from J, with 12 bases between. The CDR3 totals 14 residues. The CDR3: CASSPRGSVEKLFF. For the CDR3, the DNA is TGTGCCAGCTCACCCAGGGGTTCGGTTGAAAAACTGTTTTTT.